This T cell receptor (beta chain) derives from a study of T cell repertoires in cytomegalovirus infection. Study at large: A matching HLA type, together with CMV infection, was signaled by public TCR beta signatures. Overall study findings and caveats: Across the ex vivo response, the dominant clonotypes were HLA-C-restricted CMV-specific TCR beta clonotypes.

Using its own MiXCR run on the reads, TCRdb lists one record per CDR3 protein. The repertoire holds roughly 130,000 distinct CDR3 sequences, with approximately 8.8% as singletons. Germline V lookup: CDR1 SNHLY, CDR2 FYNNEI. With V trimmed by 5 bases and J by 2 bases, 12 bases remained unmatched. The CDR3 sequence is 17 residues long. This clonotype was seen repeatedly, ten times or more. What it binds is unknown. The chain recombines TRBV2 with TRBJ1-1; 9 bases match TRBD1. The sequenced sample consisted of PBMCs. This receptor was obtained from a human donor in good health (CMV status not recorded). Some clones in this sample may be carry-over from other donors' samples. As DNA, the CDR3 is TGTGCCAGCAGTCCTCGACAGGGGGGAACTTTAAACACTGAAGCTTTCTTT. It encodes CASSPRQGGTLNTEAFF.